The present T cell receptor beta chain was sequenced within a study of cytomegalovirus exposure and HLA in healthy donors. The wider study: Out of 150 million to 200 million T cells, an earlier analysis found about 120 million unique TCR beta sequences in total. Study observations and caveats: Using the classifier, cytomegalovirus status was reportedly diagnosed with high specificity and sensitivity.

CDR3 size: 13 residues. The V and J ends lost 6 bases and 4 bases respectively, with 10 bases between them. Per germline, CDR1 MNHNY and CDR2 SVGAGI (reference sequence). A note on this clone: Its target is unknown.

The primer mix had 60 Vbeta and 13 Jbeta primers. Profiling relied on immunoSEQ multiplex PCR, and the TCRdb table lists in-frame clones only, not all of them. The sample records about 130,000 clones, roughly three quarters being singletons. The specimen sequenced was PBMCs. This sequence joins TRBV6-6 and TRBJ1-5; no firm D call. The sequence was obtained from a man aged 25-45 years in good health and CMV-seronegative. In DNA, the CDR3 is TGTGCCAGCAGCAGGCTCCTTAATCAGCCCCAGCATTTT. As protein: CASSRLLNQPQHF.